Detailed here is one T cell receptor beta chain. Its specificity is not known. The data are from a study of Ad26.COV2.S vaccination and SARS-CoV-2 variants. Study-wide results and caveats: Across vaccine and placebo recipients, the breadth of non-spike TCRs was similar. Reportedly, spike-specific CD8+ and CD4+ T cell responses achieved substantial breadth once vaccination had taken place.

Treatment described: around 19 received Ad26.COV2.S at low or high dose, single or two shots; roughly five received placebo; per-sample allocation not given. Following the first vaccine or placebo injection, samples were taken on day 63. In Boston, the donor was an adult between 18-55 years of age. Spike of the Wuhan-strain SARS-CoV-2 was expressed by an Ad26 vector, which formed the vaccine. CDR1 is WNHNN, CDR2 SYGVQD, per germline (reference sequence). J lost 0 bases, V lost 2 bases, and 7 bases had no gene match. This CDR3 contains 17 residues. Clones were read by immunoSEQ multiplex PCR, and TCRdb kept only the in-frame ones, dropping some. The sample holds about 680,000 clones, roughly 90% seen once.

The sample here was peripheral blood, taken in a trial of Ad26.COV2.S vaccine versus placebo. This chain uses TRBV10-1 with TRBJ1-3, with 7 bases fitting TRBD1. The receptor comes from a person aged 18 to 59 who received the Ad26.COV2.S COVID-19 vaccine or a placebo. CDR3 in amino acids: CASSEGGTVGSGNTIYF. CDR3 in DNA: TGCGCCAGCAGTGAGGGAGGGACAGTTGGCTCTGGAAACACCATATATTTT.